One T cell receptor beta chain is described in this entry. Its antigen is currently unknown. This record belongs to a study of OX40 agonist ivuxolimab in advanced cancers. Study as a whole: The dose-escalation group included hepatocellular carcinoma, melanoma, renal cell carcinoma and head and neck cancer. Prior anti-PD-1, anti-PD-L1 or anti-CTLA-4 therapy was allowed; 40% had some. Partial responses were seen in three patients, one with hepatocellular carcinoma and two with cutaneous melanoma.

Measured with immunoSEQ multiplex PCR; TCRdb has only the in-frame clones, and not every one. The data contain approximately 76,000 clones, around nine tenths of them singletons. General study findings and limits: Patients who responded partially at 0.1-3.0 mg/kg showed clonal expansion ranking among the lowest.

This CDR3 contains 15 residues. The germline gives CDR1 MDHEN, CDR2 SYDVKM. The trim removed 3 bases at V and 11 bases at J, leaving 16 bases unmatched. Sequencing used CD4+ or CD8+ T cells sorted from blood, obtained in a trial of the OX40 agonist ivuxolimab. The rearrangement joins TRBV28 to TRBJ2-7, with TRBD1 matching 7 bases. This clonotype was sampled from an adult with an advanced solid tumor such as melanoma, head and neck, liver or kidney cancer. CDR3 in amino acids: CASSFSGTVITLEYF. The CDR3 DNA follows: TGTGCCAGCAGTTTCTCCGGGACAGTTATTACGTTGGAGTACTTC. The complete variable domain, with remaining parts taken from reference TRBV28 and TRBJ2-7, reads DVKVTQSSRYLVKRTGEKVFLECVQDMDHENMFWYRQDPGLGLRLIYFSYDVKMKEKGDIPEGYSVSREKKERFSLILESASTNQTSMYLCASSFSGTVITLEYFGPGTRLTVT.